The rows below give T cell receptor beta chains drawn from one sample of a study of blood T cell repertoires in COVID-19. Assay used: immunoSEQ multiplex PCR; TCRdb lists only in-frame clones, some missing. The table shows more than 200,000 clones, with 81% occurring only once. The sample taken for sequencing was peripheral blood. The source of these receptors is a woman aged 80 or over with acute or convalescent COVID-19. Each CDR3 is given with its conserved first and last residue. A D gene is named only where the DNA matches it firmly.

TRBD1	TRBV7-3	CASSSRAGQGFYGYTF
TRBD1	TRBV19	CASSATGTGNTIYF
-	TRBV2	CASSVQGLWGDTQYF
-	TRBV14	CASSQDPQANYNSPLHF
-	TRBV29-1	CSVAGQQETQYF
TRBD1	TRBV10-3	CAIRGQGQETQYF
TRBD1	TRBV6-2/TRBV6-3	CASSYSGQGSYNEQFF
-	TRBV11-1	CASSFSTGELFF
TRBD1	TRBV19	CASSTPGTGSHEQYF
-	TRBV2	CASSEAWDTHTEAFF
-	TRBV6-2/TRBV6-3	CASSYSTRGETQYF
-	TRBV29-1	CSVELQATYEQYF
-	TRBV9	CASSESGHLSTPANVLTF
TRBD1	TRBV5-1	CASSLGGGLIQETQYF
-	TRBV10-3	CAITPVMGSTYEQYF
-	TRBV7-9	CASSLEQGTWGSTDTQYF
-	TRBV7-2	CASSPGPWGAGELFF
TRBD1	TRBV5-1	CASSFTGTGAYEQYF
-	TRBV28	CAITGGPSPEAFF
TRBD1	TRBV2	CASRALTGFGNTIYF
TRBD1	TRBV27	CASSFDRADYGYTF
-	TRBV5-1	CASAVTSGNYGYTF
-	TRBV9	CASSVGGGAEYNEQFF
-	TRBV27	CASSLYRGRGTEAFF
-	TRBV5-1	CASSSQGATNEKLFF
-	TRBV29-1	CSVEDSGAYQETQYF
TRBD1	TRBV7-2	CASSLVWDSGTGELFF
-	TRBV11-2	CASSLLVSSYEQYF
-	TRBV18	CASSPTLSSGNTIYF
-	TRBV5-6	CASSFIGQTLSSGNTIYF
-	TRBV25-1	CASSPGTSGDGYTF
-	TRBV27	CASSFSRGAGSPLHF
TRBD2	TRBV6-5	CASTITSGNADTQYF
TRBD2	TRBV3-1/TRBV3-2	CASSQALGGGTQYF
-	TRBV7-7	CASSPQGQHDEQFF
-	TRBV5-4	CASSAPGETQYF
TRBD2	TRBV18	CASSPSGRSGTDTQYF
TRBD2	TRBV27	CASSPSGLAGPNTGELFF
TRBD1	TRBV3-1/TRBV3-2	CASSQLRDRSNYGYTF
-	TRBV19	CASKTGSSYNSPLHF
TRBD1	TRBV5-4	CASSAWTGLAGEQYF
TRBD2	TRBV19	CASSQYGRADYEQYF
TRBD2	TRBV9	CASSVGLADQETQYF
TRBD1	TRBV5-1	CASSSRQGRYGYTF
-	TRBV6-1	CASSELGFGWSSGNTIYF
-	TRBV18	CASSPAGVGNQPQHF
TRBD1	TRBV6-5	CASKGQGAGTGELFF
TRBD2	TRBV10-3	CAIRGPTQPSGREPLTGELFF
TRBD2	TRBV10-3	CAIEPGTAGGGNEQFF
-	TRBV5-1	CASKYEAADTQYF
-	TRBV2	CASSGQALVETQYF
-	TRBV29-1	CSGRGSNEKLFF
-	TRBV11-3	CASSGGSGNTIYF
TRBD2	TRBV7-8	CASSRAGEEADTQYF
TRBD1	TRBV5-1	CASSLATGGQQYF
-	TRBV6-5	CASSYSAGYEQYF